What follows describes a single T cell receptor beta chain. TCRdb ran MiXCR on the RT-PCR reads and lists one entry per CDR3 protein. Of some 540,000 distinct CDR3 sequences in the sample, under 25% were seen once. This CDR3 is built from 16 residues. CDR1 is MDHEN, CDR2 SYDVKM, per germline. Trimming removed 6 bases at V and 5 bases at J, with 17 bases between. The sample is drawn from a study of response to subunit inactivated influenza vaccine. These records were also assigned to another study, of T cells expressing NK-cell markers. From that study: The authors made TCR beta cDNA libraries by 5'RACE template switching. This switching added a universal primer site and UMIs. Six or seven donors showed dominant NKG2C+ clonotypes comprising roughly 1.0-7.0% of their CD8+ T cells.

The sequencing used CD4+ T cells sorted from PBMCs, collected approximately 13 days after vaccination. The chain employs TRBV28 and TRBJ2-6, with D maybe TRBD2 (7 bases). The source of this sequence is a middle-aged man who received an inactivated influenza vaccine. The CDR3 spells CASSQGGGARANVLTF. CDR3 DNA sequence: TGTGCCAGCAGCCAAGGGGGGGGCGCGAGGGCCAACGTCCTGACTTTC.